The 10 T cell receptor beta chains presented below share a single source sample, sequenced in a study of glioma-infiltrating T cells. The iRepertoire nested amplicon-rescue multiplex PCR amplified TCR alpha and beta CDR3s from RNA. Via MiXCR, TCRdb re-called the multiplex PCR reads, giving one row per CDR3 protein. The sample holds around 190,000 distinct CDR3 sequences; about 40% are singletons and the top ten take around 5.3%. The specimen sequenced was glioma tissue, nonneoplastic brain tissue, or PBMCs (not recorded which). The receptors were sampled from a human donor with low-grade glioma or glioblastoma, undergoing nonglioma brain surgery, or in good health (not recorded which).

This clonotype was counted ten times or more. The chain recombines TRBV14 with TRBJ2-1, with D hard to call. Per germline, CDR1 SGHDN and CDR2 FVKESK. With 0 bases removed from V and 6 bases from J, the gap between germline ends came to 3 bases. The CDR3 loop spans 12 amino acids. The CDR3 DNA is TGTGCCAGCAGCCAAGACAGCAATGAGCAGTTCTTC. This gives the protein CASSQDSNEQFF.

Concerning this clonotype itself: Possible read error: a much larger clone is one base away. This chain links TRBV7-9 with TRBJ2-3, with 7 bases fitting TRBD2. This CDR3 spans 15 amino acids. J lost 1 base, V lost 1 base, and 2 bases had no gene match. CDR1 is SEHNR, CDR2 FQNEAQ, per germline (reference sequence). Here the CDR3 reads CASSLVSGCTDTQYF. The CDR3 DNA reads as TGTGCCAGCAGCTTAGTTAGCGGGTGCACAGATACGCAGTATTTT. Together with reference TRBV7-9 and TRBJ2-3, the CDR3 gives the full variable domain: DTGVSQNPRHKITKRGQNVTFRCDPISEHNRLYWYRQTLGQGPEFLTYFQNEAQLEKSRLLSDRFSAERPKGSFSTLEIQRTEQGDSAMYLCASSLVSGCTDTQYFGPGTRLTVL.

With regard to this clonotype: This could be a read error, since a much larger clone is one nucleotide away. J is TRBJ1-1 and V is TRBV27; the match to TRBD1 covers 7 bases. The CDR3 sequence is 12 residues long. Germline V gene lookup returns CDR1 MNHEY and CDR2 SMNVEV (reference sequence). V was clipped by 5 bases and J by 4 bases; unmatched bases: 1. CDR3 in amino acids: CASSGTATEAFF. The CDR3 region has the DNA TGTGCCAGCAGTGGGACAGCCACTGAAGCTTTCTTT.

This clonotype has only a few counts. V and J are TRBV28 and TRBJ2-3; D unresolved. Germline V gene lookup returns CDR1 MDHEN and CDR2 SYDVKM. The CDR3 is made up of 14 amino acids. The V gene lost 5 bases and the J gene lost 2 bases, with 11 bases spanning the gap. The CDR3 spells CASSSNSPTDTQYF. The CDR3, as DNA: TGTGCCAGCAGTAGTAACAGCCCCACAGATACGCAGTATTTT. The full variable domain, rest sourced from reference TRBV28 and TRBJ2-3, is DVKVTQSSRYLVKRTGEKVFLECVQDMDHENMFWYRQDPGLGLRLIYFSYDVKMKEKGDIPEGYSVSREKKERFSLILESASTNQTSMYLCASSSNSPTDTQYFGPGTRLTVL.

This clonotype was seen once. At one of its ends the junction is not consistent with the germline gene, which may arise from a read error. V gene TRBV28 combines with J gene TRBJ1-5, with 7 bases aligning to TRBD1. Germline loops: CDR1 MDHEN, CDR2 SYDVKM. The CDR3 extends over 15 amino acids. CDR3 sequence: CDSSLTGYLDQPQHF. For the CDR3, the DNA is TGTGACAGCAGCCTGACAGGGTATCTCGATCAGCCCCAGCATTTT.

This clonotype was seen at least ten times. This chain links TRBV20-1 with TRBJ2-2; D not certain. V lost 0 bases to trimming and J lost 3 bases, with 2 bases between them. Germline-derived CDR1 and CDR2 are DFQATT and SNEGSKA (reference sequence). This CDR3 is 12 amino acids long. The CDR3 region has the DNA TGCAGTGCTAGAGATTACACCGGGGAGCTGTTTTTT. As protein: CSARDYTGELFF.

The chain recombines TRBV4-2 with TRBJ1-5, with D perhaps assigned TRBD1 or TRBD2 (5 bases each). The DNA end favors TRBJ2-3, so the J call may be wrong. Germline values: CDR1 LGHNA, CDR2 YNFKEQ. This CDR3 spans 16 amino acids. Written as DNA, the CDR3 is TGTGCCAGCAGCCTAAGGGGACGGAATAGCAATAAGCCCCAGTATTTT. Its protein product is CASSLRGRNSNKPQYF.

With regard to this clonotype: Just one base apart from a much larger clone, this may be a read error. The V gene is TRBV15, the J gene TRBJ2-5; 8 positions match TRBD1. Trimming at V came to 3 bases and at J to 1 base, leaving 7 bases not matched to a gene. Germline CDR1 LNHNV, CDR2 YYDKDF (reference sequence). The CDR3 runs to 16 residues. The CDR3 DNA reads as TGTGCCACCAGCAGCCGGGACAGGAGATTCCAAGAGACCCAGTACTTC. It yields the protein CATSSRDRRFQETQYF.

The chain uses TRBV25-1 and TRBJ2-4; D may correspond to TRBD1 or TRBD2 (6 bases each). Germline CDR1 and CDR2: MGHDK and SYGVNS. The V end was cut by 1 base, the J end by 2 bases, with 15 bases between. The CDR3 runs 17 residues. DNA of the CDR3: TGTGCCAGCAGTGAATCTTGGGGGGCGCCGACCAAAAACATTCAGTACTTC. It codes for CASSESWGAPTKNIQYF. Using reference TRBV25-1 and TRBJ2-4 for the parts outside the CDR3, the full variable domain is EADIYQTPRYLVIGTGKKITLECSQTMGHDKMYWYQQDPGMELHLIHYSYGVNSTEKGDLSSESTVSRIRTEHFPLTLESARPSHTSQYLCASSESWGAPTKNIQYFGAGTRLSVL.

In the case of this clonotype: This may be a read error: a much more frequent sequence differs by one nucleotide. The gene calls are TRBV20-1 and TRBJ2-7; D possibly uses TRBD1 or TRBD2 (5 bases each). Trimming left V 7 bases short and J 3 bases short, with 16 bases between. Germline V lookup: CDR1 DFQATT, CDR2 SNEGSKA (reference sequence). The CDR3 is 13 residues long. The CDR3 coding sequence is TGCAGTGTCCCAAAGAGGGGAAACTACGAGCAGTACTTC. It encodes CSVPKRGNYEQYF.